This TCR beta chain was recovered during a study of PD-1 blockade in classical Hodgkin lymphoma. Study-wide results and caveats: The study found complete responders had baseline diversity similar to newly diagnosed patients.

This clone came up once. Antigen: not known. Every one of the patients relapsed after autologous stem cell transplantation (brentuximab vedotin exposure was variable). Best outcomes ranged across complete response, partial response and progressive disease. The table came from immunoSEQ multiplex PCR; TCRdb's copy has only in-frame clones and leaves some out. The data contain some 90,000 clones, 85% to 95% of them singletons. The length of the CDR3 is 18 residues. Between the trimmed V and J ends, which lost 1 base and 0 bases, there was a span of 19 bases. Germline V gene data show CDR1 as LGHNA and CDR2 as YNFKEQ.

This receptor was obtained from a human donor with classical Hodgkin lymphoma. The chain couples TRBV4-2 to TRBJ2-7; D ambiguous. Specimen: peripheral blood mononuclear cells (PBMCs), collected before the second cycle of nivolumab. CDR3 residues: CASSQVGRGPTSSYEQYF. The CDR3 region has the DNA TGTGCCAGCAGCCAAGTTGGGCGCGGTCCAACAAGCTCCTACGAGCAGTACTTC.